The source of this TCR beta chain is a study of shared clonotypes between healthy human individuals. Study details: The cohort had two women and three men, ages 18 to 49.

Trimming removed 4 bases at V and 4 bases at J, with 11 bases between. This CDR3 has 13 residues. Germline loops: CDR1 SGDLS, CDR2 YYNGEE. In the case of this clone: What it binds is not known.

Study observations and caveats: In several donors, approximately 5% of naive CD4 clonotypes appeared in common.

Generated by immunoSEQ multiplex PCR, the TCRdb table keeps only in-frame clones and is missing some. Among 2 million or so clones listed, 85% to 95% were seen once. Material: naive CD4+ T cells sorted from blood. Sample subset: CD45RA+ positively selected. This TCR came from a man aged 18 to 30 in good health. The rearrangement links TRBV9 to TRBJ2-5; possibly TRBD1 or TRBD2 for D (6 bases each). CDR3 residues: CASSLGGTETQYF. DNA for the CDR3: TGTGCCAGCAGCTTAGGGGGGACAGAGACCCAGTACTTC.